This entry lists 2 T cell receptor beta chains sequenced from one sample in a study of blood T cell repertoires in COVID-19. The table came from immunoSEQ multiplex PCR; TCRdb's copy has only in-frame clones and leaves some out. Among 150,000 to 200,000 clones, roughly 85% were seen once, and the ten largest hold more than 4.5%. Sequences were obtained from peripheral blood. Receptors were obtained from a woman aged 25-40 years with acute or convalescent COVID-19.

This clone has a handful of counts. The gene calls are TRBV12-3 or TRBV12-4 and TRBJ2-2; D is ambiguous. V was shortened by 5 bases and J by 6 bases, with 10 bases between the two germline ends. The CDR3 length is 13 residues. The CDR3: CASSHDRAGELFF. The CDR3, as DNA: TGTGCCAGCAGTCACGACCGGGCCGGGGAGCTGTTTTTT.

The chain employs TRBV28 and TRBJ1-1; 7 nucleotides match TRBD1. Germline loops: CDR1 MDHEN, CDR2 SYDVKM. This CDR3 has 15 residues. J gave up 2 bases and V 8 bases, and 11 bases lay outside the gene matches. CDR3 coding DNA: TGTGCCAGCGATGGGAGAAACAGGGGCAACACTGAAGCTTTCTTT. Translated: CASDGRNRGNTEAFF.